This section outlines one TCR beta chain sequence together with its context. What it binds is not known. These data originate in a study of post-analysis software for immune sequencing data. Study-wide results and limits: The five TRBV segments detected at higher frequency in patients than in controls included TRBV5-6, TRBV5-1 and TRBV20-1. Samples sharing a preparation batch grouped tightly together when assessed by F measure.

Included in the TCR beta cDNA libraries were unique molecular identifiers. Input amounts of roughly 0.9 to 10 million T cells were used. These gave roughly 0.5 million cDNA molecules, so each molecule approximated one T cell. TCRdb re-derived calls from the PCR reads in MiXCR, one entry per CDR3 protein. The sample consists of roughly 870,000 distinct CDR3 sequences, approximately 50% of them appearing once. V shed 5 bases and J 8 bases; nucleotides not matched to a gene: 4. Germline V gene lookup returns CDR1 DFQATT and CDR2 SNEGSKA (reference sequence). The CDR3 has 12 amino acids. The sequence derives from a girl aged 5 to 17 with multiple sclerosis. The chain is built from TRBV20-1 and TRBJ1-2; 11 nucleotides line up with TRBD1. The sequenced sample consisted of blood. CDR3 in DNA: TGCAGTGCTGGACAGGGGGCTGTCGGCTACACCTTC. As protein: CSAGQGAVGYTF.